This TCR beta chain comes out of a study of cytomegalovirus exposure and HLA in healthy donors. PCR amplification relied on 60 Vbeta primers (plus 13 Jbeta primers). Repertoires were generated with immunoSEQ multiplex PCR, while TCRdb's copy carries only in-frame clones and drops some. In the table there are tens of thousands of clones, roughly 80% of which are singletons. The TCR was taken from a woman aged 40 to 50 in good health and CMV-seropositive. The material sequenced was PBMCs.

CDR3 DNA: TGCGCCAGCAGCTTGTTGGCTCCGGAGACCCAGTACTTC. This encodes CASSLLAPETQYF. The chain uses TRBV5-1 and TRBJ2-5; D is uncertain. This CDR3 has 13 amino acids. Deletions cut 1 base from V and 5 bases from J, with 9 bases between. The germline gives CDR1 SGHRS, CDR2 YFSETQ.